This T cell receptor (beta chain) was obtained from a study of molecular identifiers for immune sequencing clone quantification. CDR1 and CDR2 (germline): LNHDA, SQIVND (reference sequence). The CDR3 is made up of 16 amino acids. With 4 bases clipped from V and 8 bases from J, the junction kept 13 bases outside the gene matches. MiXCR was run by TCRdb on the PCR reads, yielding one entry per CDR3 protein. The data hold a few hundred thousand distinct CDR3 sequences, with roughly a quarter observed a single time. Input material: naive CD8+ T cells from blood, with Jurkat cell RNA spiked in. Indicated subset: FACS-sorted CD8+CD4-CCR7+CD45RA+ naive T cells. The rearrangement links TRBV19 to TRBJ1-4, with 7 bases fitting TRBD1. This sequence was found in a human donor in good health. Some libraries in this study had Jurkat cell RNA spiked in. The CDR3 DNA reads as TGTGCCAGTAGTAGGGGCCGGGACAGCGTTCGGGAAAAACTGTTTTTT. Protein product: CASSRGRDSVREKLFF. Filled out from reference TRBV19 and TRBJ1-4, the complete variable domain reads DGGITQSPKYLFRKEGQNVTLSCEQNLNHDAMYWYRQDPGQGLRLIYYSQIVNDFQKGDIAEGYSVSREKKESFPLTVTSAQKNPTAFYLCASSRGRDSVREKLFFGSGTQLSVL.